This T cell receptor (beta chain) appears in the sequencing data of a study of cytomegalovirus exposure and HLA in healthy donors. The primer mix had 60 Vbeta and 13 Jbeta primers. Using immunoSEQ multiplex PCR, the repertoire was profiled, and TCRdb retains in-frame clones only, with some absent. This table holds hundreds of thousands of clones, about 75% found once. The CDR3 is 14 residues long. The V end was cut by 1 base, the J end by 8 bases, with 14 bases between. From germline, CDR1 is MNHEY and CDR2 SMNVEV (reference sequence). The chain is built from TRBV27 and TRBJ1-2, with D perhaps TRBD1 (5 bases). The sample taken for sequencing was PBMCs. The sequence came from a male donor in good health and CMV-seronegative. The CDR3 DNA reads TGTGCCAGCAGTTTATTAGGCCAGGGAAAAGGCTACACCTTC. Its translation is CASSLLGQGKGYTF.